The 10 T cell receptor beta chains below come from one sample, sequenced in a study of OX40 agonist ivuxolimab in advanced cancers. Sequencing was performed with immunoSEQ multiplex PCR; in TCRdb, only in-frame clones are kept and a portion is missing. The sample carries 110,000 or so clones, more than 85% recorded once. The source material was CD4+ or CD8+ T cells sorted from blood, sampled in a trial of the OX40 agonist ivuxolimab. These receptors originate from an adult with an advanced solid tumor such as melanoma, head and neck, liver or kidney cancer.

The chain employs TRBV7-2 and TRBJ2-7; D unresolved. The V gene's germline CDR1 is SGHTA and CDR2 FQGNSA. V was shortened by 5 bases and J by 3 bases, with 17 bases between the two germline ends. This CDR3 spans 15 amino acids. The CDR3 sequence is CASSLTVQPGYEQYF. As DNA, the CDR3 is TGTGCCAGCAGCCTTACTGTCCAGCCCGGCTACGAGCAGTACTTC.

This clone was found once. The rearrangement uses TRBV4-2 and TRBJ1-5; D may be TRBD1 (5 bases). The CDR3 is 16 residues long. Trimming took off 6 bases at V and 2 bases at J, with 17 bases between the two ends. The germline V gene has CDR1 LGHNA and CDR2 YNFKEQ. The CDR3 sequence: CASSQRLGDGNQPQHF. Written as DNA, the CDR3 is TGTGCCAGCAGTCAACGGTTAGGGGACGGCAATCAGCCCCAGCATTTT.

The V call is TRBV20-1, the J call TRBJ2-5; D gene unclear. V lost 6 bases, J lost 5 bases, and 10 bases lay in between. This CDR3 spans 11 amino acids. Germline lookup yields CDR1 DFQATT and CDR2 SNEGSKA (reference sequence). CDR3 loop: CSASLSETQYF. In nucleotides, the CDR3 is TGCAGTGCAAGCTTATCCGAGACCCAGTACTTC.

To note about this clone: An end of the junction does not agree with germline; a read error may underlie this. J is TRBJ2-2 and V is TRBV7-7, with no clear D. The length of the CDR3 is 14 residues. Germline assignment: CDR1 SSHAT and CDR2 FNYEAQ (reference sequence). CDR3 nucleotides: TGTGCTAGCAGTGTTGGGTCCGGGCCCCGGGAGCTGTTTTTT. Translating it yields CASSVGSGPRELFF. The full variable domain, rest sourced from reference TRBV7-7 and TRBJ2-2, is GAGVSQSPRYKVTKRGQDVTLRCDPISSHATLYWYQQALGQGPEFLTYFNYEAQPDKSGLPSDRFSAERPEGSISTLTIQRTEQRDSAMYRCASSVGSGPRELFFGEGSRLTVL.

The V and J genes are TRBV27 and TRBJ1-1; 9 nucleotides match TRBD1. Trimming took 6 bases from V and 3 from J; bases not matched to a gene: 2. The CDR3 runs to 13 residues. From germline, CDR1 is MNHEY and CDR2 SMNVEV (reference sequence). The CDR3 region is CASRGTGHTEAFF. For the CDR3, the DNA is TGTGCCAGCAGAGGGACAGGGCACACTGAAGCTTTCTTT.

This chain links TRBV18 with TRBJ1-6, with 9 bases identical to TRBD1. The CDR3 spans 15 residues. From germline, CDR1 is KGHSH and CDR2 LQKENI. V gave up 6 bases and J gave up 7 bases; unmatched junction bases: 7. The CDR3 sequence: CASSTSGQGNSPLHF. The CDR3 bases are TGTGCCAGCTCTACTAGCGGACAGGGGAATTCACCCCTCCACTTT.

This clone turned up a few times. CDR3 protein: CASSHGRGYQETQYF. The DNA for the CDR3 is TGTGCCAGCAGCCACGGGAGAGGGTACCAAGAGACCCAGTACTTC. This chain joins TRBV6-5 and TRBJ2-5; D possibly corresponds to TRBD2 (6 bases). Between the trimmed V and J ends, which lost 6 bases and 0 bases, there was a span of 14 bases. Germline V gene lookup returns CDR1 MNHEY and CDR2 SVGAGI. The CDR3 is 15 residues long.

The CDR3 sequence is CASSPGQGVDEKLFF. Here the CDR3 DNA reads TGTGCCAGCAGTCCGGGACAGGGGGTTGATGAAAAACTGTTTTTT. This chain joins TRBV6-6 and TRBJ1-4; 11 positions match TRBD1. The CDR3 is made up of 15 amino acids. V shed 5 bases, J shed 6 bases, and the junction held 5 bases outside the gene matches. CDR1 and CDR2 (germline): MNHNY, SVGAGI (reference sequence).

The chain couples TRBV5-1 to TRBJ2-1; D perhaps matches TRBD1 (6 bases). CDR3 length: 16 amino acids. The V and J ends lost 4 bases and 3 bases respectively, with 17 bases between them. Germline CDR1 SGHRS, CDR2 YFSETQ. The CDR3 reads CASSIGTLGSYNEQFF. CDR3 nucleotides: TGCGCCAGCAGCATCGGGACACTCGGCAGCTACAATGAGCAGTTCTTC.

The V call is TRBV6-6, the J call TRBJ1-2; D remains ambiguous. The CDR3 contains 13 residues. CDR1 MNHNY and CDR2 SVGAGI come from the germline V gene (reference sequence). V lost 5 bases to trimming and J lost 4 bases, with 11 bases between them. CDR3 DNA: TGTGCCAGCAGTCCCCCGGACGTCTATGGCTACACCTTC. This sequence encodes CASSPPDVYGYTF.